What follows describes a single T cell receptor beta chain. What it recognizes is unknown. The data derive from a study of cytomegalovirus exposure and HLA in healthy donors. Study-level points and caveats: The authors considered a cluster of highly shared sequence variants likely to be a sequencing artifact.

Primers: 60 Vbeta forward and 13 Jbeta reverse. The repertoire was sequenced with immunoSEQ multiplex PCR; TCRdb's copy has only in-frame clones and lacks some. This table has about 93,000 clones, less than 80% appearing once. This CDR3 spans 15 amino acids. Germline CDR1 reads MNHEY; CDR2 reads SMNVEV (reference sequence). V shed 6 bases and J 6 bases; nucleotides not matched to a gene: 10. The sequencing input was PBMCs. The origin of this receptor is a woman aged 40-49 years in good health and CMV-seronegative. The chain couples TRBV27 to TRBJ1-4, with 7 bases aligning to TRBD1. The CDR3 nucleotides are TGTGCCAGCAGAAATTCGGGACAGCGGTATGAAAAACTGTTTTTT. Residues: CASRNSGQRYEKLFF.